This T cell receptor beta chain was identified during a study of response to subunit inactivated influenza vaccine. Overall study results and limits: A suggestion made by the authors is that each seasonal influenza vaccination recruits few new T cells.

TCRdb re-analysed the RT-PCR reads in MiXCR, keeping a single row per CDR3 protein. Found here are hundreds of thousands of distinct CDR3 sequences, 20% to 25% of them singletons; the top ten hold about 9.4%. The CDR3 is 15 amino acids. Per the germline V gene, CDR1 is MNHNS and CDR2 is SASEGT. Trimming took 5 bases from V and 7 from J, leaving 17 bases between them. This clonotype appeared a few times. Its antigen remains unknown. Material: PBMCs from blood, obtained approximately 20 months after vaccination. The gene calls are TRBV6-1 and TRBJ1-4; D ambiguous. This TCR was recovered from a man aged 50 to 69 who received an inactivated influenza vaccine. DNA of the CDR3: TGTGCCAGCAGTAGTCGTGTCGGCTGGAGTGAAAAACTGTTTTTT. Translated: CASSSRVGWSEKLFF.